Listed here are 24 T cell receptor beta chains from one sample, sequenced in a study of regulatory T cells in long-lasting Graves disease. Time point denoted: newly diagnosed GD, antithyroid drugs for less than 3 months. PBMCs were the source of the RNA used for TCR sequencing. Sequencing libraries for TCR beta were prepared with iRepertoire HTBI primers and Arm-PCR of CDR3 regions. TCRdb ran MiXCR on the multiplex PCR reads and lists one entry per CDR3 protein. Among a few hundred thousand distinct CDR3 sequences, about an eighth were seen once, and the ten largest hold approximately 20%. The sample also formed part of further work on T cells in Graves' hyperthyroidism and ophthalmopathy.

The starting material was peripheral blood mononuclear cells (PBMCs), obtained at new diagnosis, from a patient treated with antithyroid drugs. The receptor source for this set is a woman aged 18-29 years with Graves disease.

This clonotype was detected ten times or more. The chain employs TRBV20-1 and TRBJ2-3, with D tentatively TRBD2 (5 bases). CDR3 size: 15 residues. CDR1 is DFQATT and CDR2 is SNEGSKA in the germline V gene (reference sequence). V lost 3 bases and J lost 2, with 15 bases in between. The CDR3 sequence: CSASLGVEITDTQYF. For the CDR3, the DNA is TGCAGTGCTAGTCTGGGAGTAGAAATCACAGATACGCAGTATTTT.

The chain joins TRBV27 to TRBJ2-3; 10 nucleotides line up with TRBD2. The CDR3 has 16 residues. The V gene's germline CDR1 is MNHEY and CDR2 SMNVEV (reference sequence). V gave up 4 bases and J gave up 2 bases; unmatched junction bases: 6. The CDR3 nucleotides read TGTGCCAGCAGTTCCCTCCTAGCGGGGGCCACAGATACGCAGTATTTT. Protein sequence: CASSSLLAGATDTQYF.

This clonotype was seen at least ten times. The chain joins TRBV9 to TRBJ2-7; 8 bases align to TRBD2. V dropped 4 bases and J dropped 2; count of bases not matched to a gene: 8. Germline CDR1 reads SGDLS; CDR2 reads YYNGEE. The CDR3 is 15 amino acids. The CDR3 protein is CASSPRTSGAYEQYF. CDR3 DNA: TGTGCCAGCAGCCCCCGAACTAGCGGAGCCTACGAGCAGTACTTC.

In its sample, this clonotype was seen many times. The genes are TRBV20-1 and TRBJ2-1; 13 bases line up with TRBD2. This CDR3 has 21 residues. V trimming: 5 bases; J trimming: 5 bases; junction bases outside the gene matches: 24. In germline, CDR1 is DFQATT, CDR2 SNEGSKA (reference sequence). CDR3 sequence: CSARPTLAGGERGVGHNEQFF. The CDR3 nucleotides read TGCAGTGCTCGCCCCACACTAGCGGGGGGGGAGAGGGGTGTTGGTCACAATGAGCAGTTCTTC.

This clonotype was counted many times. V gene TRBV28 combines with J gene TRBJ2-2, with 7 bases identical to TRBD1. J gave up 0 bases and V 10 bases, and 14 bases lay outside the gene matches. The germline gives CDR1 MDHEN, CDR2 SYDVKM. The CDR3 is 17 amino acids. CDR3 amino acids: CATPRGWPPPNTGELFF. The CDR3 DNA follows: TGTGCCACCCCCAGGGGGTGGCCGCCTCCGAACACCGGGGAGCTGTTTTTT.

Turning to this clonotype: With a much larger clone just one base away, this may be a read error. The rearrangement links TRBV15 to TRBJ1-4; D is unresolved. The CDR3 has 17 residues. Germline V gene lookup returns CDR1 LNHNV and CDR2 YYDKDF (reference sequence). The V gene lost 0 bases and the J gene lost 3 bases, with 14 bases spanning the gap. DNA of the CDR3: TGTGCCACCAGCAGAGACCCGGGGAACGGCGCTAATGAAAAACTGTTTTTT. This translates into CATSRDPGNGANEKLFF.

This clonotype was seen at least ten times. This chain joins TRBV2 and TRBJ1-4; D gene unclear. In germline, CDR1 is SNHLY, CDR2 FYNNEI. There are 14 residues in the CDR3. Trimming took 6 bases from V and 7 from J, leaving 15 bases between them. CDR3 protein: CASSPGFRGEKLFF. CDR3 DNA sequence: TGTGCCAGCAGCCCGGGATTTAGAGGTGAAAAACTGTTTTTT.

Note on this clonotype: A read error may account for a junction end that differs from germline. The V and J genes are TRBV7-8 and TRBJ1-4; no clear D gene. This CDR3 is 15 amino acids long. Germline V CDR1 and CDR2: SGHVS, FQNEAQ. CDR3 in amino acids: CVSSLYEGWDEKLFF. CDR3 nucleotide sequence: TGTGTCAGCAGCTTATATGAAGGGTGGGATGAAAAACTGTTTTTT.

This clonotype was seen ten or more times. CDR3 DNA: TGTGCCAGCCGAGGACAGGGGTCCTCCTACGAGCAGTACTTC. Translation: CASRGQGSSYEQYF. The chain joins TRBV6-1 to TRBJ2-7; 9 bases fit TRBD1. Germline V gene data show CDR1 as MNHNS and CDR2 as SASEGT. The CDR3 totals 14 residues. The V gene end was trimmed by 8 bases and the J gene end by 0 bases; junction bases not matched to a gene: 5.

This clonotype was counted at least ten times. This chain links TRBV7-9 with TRBJ2-1; D could derive from TRBD1 or TRBD2 (5 bases each). Per germline, CDR1 SEHNR and CDR2 FQNEAQ (reference sequence). Trimming left V 5 bases short and J 0 bases short, with 17 bases between. CDR3 length: 17 amino acids. The DNA of the CDR3 is TGTGCCAGCAGCCCTCGGGGCGGGTCAAGCTCCTACAATGAGCAGTTCTTC. This gives the protein CASSPRGGSSSYNEQFF.

This clonotype was seen at least ten times. The CDR3 DNA follows: TGTGCCAGCTCCTCAGGGGGCTACTACGAGCAGTACTTC. As protein: CASSSGGYYEQYF. This sequence joins TRBV12-3 or TRBV12-4 and TRBJ2-7; 8 nucleotides match TRBD1. The J segment lost 3 bases and the V segment lost 8 bases, leaving 6 bases of the junction unmatched. CDR3 length equals 13 residues.

On this clonotype: One junction end does not reproduce the germline sequence, and a read error may be involved. The genes are TRBV2 and TRBJ2-5; 8 bases are a match to TRBD2. CDR3 size: 19 residues. Germline V gives CDR1 SNHLY, CDR2 FYNNEI. The CDR3 region is CASSEAFYPAGAHKKTQCF. CDR3 sequence (DNA): TGTGCCAGCAGTGAAGCCTTTTACCCAGCGGGGGCCCATAAGAAAACCCAGTGCTTC.

The table lists this clonotype with many counts. The CDR3 sequence is CASSQTSGSVNEQYF. CDR3 sequence (DNA): TGTGCCAGCAGCCAGACTAGCGGGAGCGTCAACGAGCAGTACTTC. This chain links TRBV28 with TRBJ2-7, with 12 nucleotides matching TRBD2. This CDR3 spans 15 amino acids. CDR1 and CDR2 (germline): MDHEN, SYDVKM. The trim removed 6 bases at V and 5 bases at J, leaving 8 bases unmatched.

The chain recombines TRBV28 with TRBJ2-1; D remains unclear. The CDR3 is 18 residues long. Trimming shortened V by 1 base and J by 5 bases, and 21 bases separated the two germline ends. CDR1 and CDR2 (germline): MDHEN, SYDVKM. The CDR3, as DNA: TGTGCCAGCAGTTTATATCCCCCTACAAGTGGGTGGAACAATGAGCAGTTCTTC. Translation: CASSLYPPTSGWNNEQFF. Complete variable domain (other parts from reference TRBV28 and TRBJ2-1): DVKVTQSSRYLVKRTGEKVFLECVQDMDHENMFWYRQDPGLGLRLIYFSYDVKMKEKGDIPEGYSVSREKKERFSLILESASTNQTSMYLCASSLYPPTSGWNNEQFFGPGTRLTVL.

This clonotype was detected ten times or more. The chain combines TRBV20-1 with TRBJ1-1, with D hard to call. The V end was cut by 0 bases, the J end by 1 base, with 12 bases between. Germline CDR1 DFQATT, CDR2 SNEGSKA (reference sequence). This CDR3 region has 15 residues. CDR3 in DNA: TGCAGTGCTAGAGATAGCGGGCACCCGAACACTGAAGCTTTCTTT. It yields the protein CSARDSGHPNTEAFF.

This clonotype was detected many times. This chain joins TRBV20-1 and TRBJ1-1; D uncertain. The CDR3 totals 15 residues. Germline CDR1 reads DFQATT; CDR2 reads SNEGSKA (reference sequence). The V end lost 0 bases, the J end lost 0 bases, and 11 bases lay between the germline ends. The CDR3 DNA is TGCAGTGCTAGAGAGATCCGGCAGGTGAACACTGAAGCTTTCTTT. Translated, it gives CSAREIRQVNTEAFF.

This clonotype came up many times. The chain has TRBV5-5 and TRBJ1-2; D is unclear. V was shortened by 0 bases and J by 2 bases, with 11 bases between the two germline ends. From germline, CDR1 is SGHKS and CDR2 YYEKEE (reference sequence). This CDR3 has 15 amino acids. The CDR3, as DNA: TGTGCCAGCAGCTTGGCCCCAGGCCTGAACTATGGCTACACCTTC. This translates into CASSLAPGLNYGYTF.

This clonotype was seen only a few times. The V and J genes are TRBV4-3 and TRBJ2-5, with 14 bases aligning to TRBD2. CDR1 is LGHNA and CDR2 is YSLEER in the germline V gene. The CDR3 extends over 18 amino acids. Trimming at V came to 5 bases and at J to 4 bases, leaving 12 bases not matched to a gene. The CDR3 bases are TGCGCCAGCAGCGCCAAGCAGGGACTAGCGGGAGAGGGAGAGACCCAGTACTTC. Its translation: CASSAKQGLAGEGETQYF.

This clonotype was detected ten times or more. The CDR3 sequence: CSVVLSHMGGRENEQFF. In nucleotides, the CDR3 is TGCAGCGTTGTATTGTCGCATATGGGGGGGCGGGAAAATGAGCAGTTCTTC. The rearrangement links TRBV29-1 to TRBJ2-1, with TRBD2 as a possible D gene (7 bases). V shed 4 bases and J shed 7 bases, with 26 bases lying between them. This CDR3 contains 17 residues. From germline, CDR1 is SQVTM and CDR2 ANQGSEA.

This clonotype was seen a few times. The CDR3 reads CASSQVNAGPHSREQFF. For the CDR3, the DNA is TGCGCCAGCAGCCAAGTAAACGCGGGACCCCATTCCCGTGAGCAGTTCTTC. The rearrangement uses TRBV4-3 and TRBJ2-1, with D tentatively TRBD2 (6 bases). Germline CDR1 is LGHNA and CDR2 is YSLEER. The ends were cut back, 1 base at V and 9 bases at J, with 22 bases in the middle. There are 17 residues in the CDR3.

This clonotype was detected many times. CDR3 in amino acids: CASSSLTEAGNTIYF. CDR3 nucleotide sequence: TGTGCCAGCAGTTCCCTGACAGAGGCTGGAAACACCATATATTTT. This chain uses TRBV27 with TRBJ1-3, with D possibly TRBD1 on 5 matching bases. CDR3 length: 15 amino acids. V was pared by 4 bases and J by 2 bases, with 12 bases between. Germline loops: CDR1 MNHEY, CDR2 SMNVEV (reference sequence).

This clonotype was detected a few times. The V and J genes are TRBV20-1 and TRBJ2-1, with 8 nucleotides matching TRBD1. Germline V gives CDR1 DFQATT, CDR2 SNEGSKA (reference sequence). The CDR3 totals 15 residues. V gave up 2 bases and J gave up 2 bases; unmatched junction bases: 5. CDR3 nucleotides: TGCAGTGCTAGAAGGCCAGGGGGCGCCTACAATGAGCAGTTCTTC. As protein: CSARRPGGAYNEQFF.

This clonotype came up many times. The chain employs TRBV10-2 and TRBJ1-1, with 8 bases lining up with TRBD1. V shed 6 bases, J shed 5 bases, and the junction held 5 bases outside the gene matches. The CDR3 has 13 residues. CDR1 and CDR2 (germline): WSHSY, SAAADI. CDR3 region: CASRTGVMTEAFF. CDR3 nucleotide sequence: TGCGCCAGCAGGACAGGGGTGATGACTGAAGCTTTCTTT.

This clonotype was observed many times. This chain links TRBV7-3 with TRBJ1-1; 8 bases match TRBD1. CDR1 is SGHTA, CDR2 FQGTGA, per germline. The junction had 8 bases not matched to a gene; V was cut back by 6 bases and J by 5 bases. CDR3 length equals 14 residues. CDR3 in amino acids: CASSLDRGGTEAFF. The CDR3 DNA follows: TGTGCCAGCAGTCTTGACAGGGGAGGGACTGAAGCTTTCTTT.